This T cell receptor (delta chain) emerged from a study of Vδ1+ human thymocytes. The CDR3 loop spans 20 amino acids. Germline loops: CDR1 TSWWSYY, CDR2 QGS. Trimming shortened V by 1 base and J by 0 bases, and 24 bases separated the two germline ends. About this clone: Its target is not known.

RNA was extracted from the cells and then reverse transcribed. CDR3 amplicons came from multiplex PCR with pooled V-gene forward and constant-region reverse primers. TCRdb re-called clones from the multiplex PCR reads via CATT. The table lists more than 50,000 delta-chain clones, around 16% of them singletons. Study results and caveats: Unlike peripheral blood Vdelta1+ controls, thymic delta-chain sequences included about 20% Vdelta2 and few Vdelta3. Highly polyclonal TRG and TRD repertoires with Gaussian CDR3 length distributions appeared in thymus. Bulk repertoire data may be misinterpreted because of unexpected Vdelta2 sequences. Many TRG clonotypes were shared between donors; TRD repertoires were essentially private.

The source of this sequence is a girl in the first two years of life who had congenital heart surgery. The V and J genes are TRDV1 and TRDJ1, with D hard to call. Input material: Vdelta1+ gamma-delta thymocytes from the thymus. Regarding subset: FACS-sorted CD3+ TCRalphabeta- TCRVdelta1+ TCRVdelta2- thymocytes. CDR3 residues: CALGEPLGSRSSPYTDKLIF. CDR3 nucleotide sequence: TGTGCTCTTGGGGAACCTTTAGGATCCCGTAGCTCACCTTACACCGATAAACTCATCTTT.